These 14 T cell receptor beta chains were sequenced from one sample in a study of spatial heterogeneity in lung cancer. TCRdb re-derived calls from the 5' RACE reads in MiXCR, one entry per CDR3 protein. The sample consists of more than 25,000 distinct CDR3 sequences, around 6.5% of them appearing once. The antigens for these receptors are not known. The time point here: sample taken at primary tumor resection. General study findings and limits: Tumoral mutation counts were tracked by counts of expanded intratumoral alpha and beta TCRs.

Sequenced here: lung tumor tissue, sampled at surgery. Receptor source: a male donor with early-stage non-small cell lung cancer.

This clonotype was seen at least ten times. The chain combines TRBV7-2 with TRBJ2-1; D is possibly TRBD2 (6 bases). The germline CDR1 and CDR2 sequences are SGHTA and FQGNSA. V lost 5 bases to trimming and J lost 7 bases, with 6 bases between them. The CDR3 totals 11 residues. The CDR3 is CASSAGNEQFF. The CDR3 DNA follows: TGTGCCAGCAGCGCGGGGAATGAGCAGTTCTTC.

There are many counts of this clonotype. This chain connects TRBV20-1 to TRBJ2-5; D is undetermined. Germline V gene data show CDR1 as DFQATT and CDR2 as SNEGSKA (reference sequence). The CDR3 is 12 residues long. V was shortened by 0 bases and J by 4 bases, with 6 bases between the two germline ends. The CDR3: CSARDRVETQYF. CDR3 sequence (DNA): TGCAGTGCTAGAGATCGAGTAGAGACCCAGTACTTC.

The chain employs TRBV6-2 or TRBV6-3 and TRBJ2-1; 13 nucleotides match TRBD2. CDR1 and CDR2 from the germline V gene are MNHEY and SVGEGT. This CDR3 region has 14 residues. With 6 bases clipped from V and 9 bases from J, the junction kept 5 bases outside the gene matches. As DNA, the CDR3 is TGTGCCAGCAGACTAGCGGGGGGGCCTGGTGAGCAGTTCTTC. Translation gives CASRLAGGPGEQFF.

The table lists this clonotype with a few counts. The chain couples TRBV4-2 to TRBJ1-5; no definite D call. In germline, CDR1 is LGHNA, CDR2 YNFKEQ. This CDR3 is 14 amino acids long. V was shortened by 2 bases and J by 4 bases, with 9 bases between the two germline ends. CDR3 residues: CASSQTGRNQPQHF. For the CDR3, the DNA is TGTGCCAGCAGCCAAACGGGGAGAAATCAGCCCCAGCATTTT.

This clonotype was picked up a small number of times. This chain connects TRBV4-3 to TRBJ2-7; D call uncertain. Germline assignment: CDR1 LGHNA and CDR2 YSLEER. V dropped 0 bases and J dropped 6 bases, with 12 bases sitting between them. The CDR3 has 14 residues. The DNA for the CDR3 is TGCGCCAGCAGCCAAGATTGGGTGTCTCGCGAGCAGTACTTC. It is translated as CASSQDWVSREQYF.

A few counts support this clonotype. The chain recombines TRBV5-1 with TRBJ2-6; possible D gene TRBD2, 5 bases. V was shortened by 4 bases and J by 2 bases, with 19 bases between the two germline ends. Germline loops: CDR1 SGHRS, CDR2 YFSETQ. This CDR3 has 18 residues. CDR3 sequence: CASSPSWEPGPGANVLTF. DNA for the CDR3: TGCGCCAGCAGCCCGTCATGGGAGCCAGGACCTGGGGCCAACGTCCTGACTTTC.

The chain's CDR3 is CASSLGDSYGYTF. The CDR3 region has the DNA TGTGCCAGCAGCTTAGGGGATAGCTATGGCTACACCTTC. This chain links TRBV7-9 with TRBJ1-2; D is uncertain. The CDR3 extends over 13 amino acids. The V end lost 1 base, the J end lost 4 bases, and 7 bases lay between the germline ends. From germline, CDR1 is SEHNR and CDR2 FQNEAQ (reference sequence). The full variable domain, completed using reference TRBV7-9 and TRBJ1-2, is DTGVSQNPRHKITKRGQNVTFRCDPISEHNRLYWYRQTLGQGPEFLTYFQNEAQLEKSRLLSDRFSAERPKGSFSTLEIQRTEQGDSAMYLCASSLGDSYGYTFGSGTRLTVV.

This clonotype qualifies as medium-sized. The V and J genes are TRBV7-6 and TRBJ2-5; D is unresolved. The CDR3 extends over 15 amino acids. Germline loops: CDR1 SGHVS, CDR2 FNYEAQ. V was pared by 5 bases and J by 1 base, with 14 bases between. The CDR3 nucleotides read TGTGCCAGCAGCCCCTCCCAAGGGTTCCAAGAGACCCAGTACTTC. Protein product: CASSPSQGFQETQYF.

About this clonotype itself: A much larger clone differs from this one at a single base, so this may be a read error. J is TRBJ1-5 and V is TRBV25-1; D perhaps matches TRBD1 (5 bases). Germline lookup yields CDR1 MGHDK and CDR2 SYGVNS. CDR3 size: 13 residues. CDR3 nucleotides: TGTGCCAGCAGTGTGGACATCTCTCAGCCCAAGCATTTT. As protein: CASSVDISQPKHF.

The chain links TRBV5-4 to TRBJ2-3, with a tentative D call TRBD1 (6 bases). The CDR3 loop spans 14 amino acids. Germline V lookup: CDR1 SGHNT, CDR2 YYREEE (reference sequence). V was trimmed by 4 bases and J by 1 base, leaving 10 bases between them. CDR3 coding DNA: TGTGCCAGCAGCCCAGGGGCCCGCACAGATACGCAGTATTTT. It translates to CASSPGARTDTQYF.

This clonotype was found many times. The V and J genes are TRBV28 and TRBJ2-6; D gene ambiguous. This CDR3 is 14 amino acids long. Germline V gene sequence: CDR1 MDHEN, CDR2 SYDVKM. V was shortened by 8 bases and J by 0 bases, with 8 bases between the two germline ends. The CDR3 coding sequence is TGTGCCAGCTGTCCACTCTCTGGGGCCAACGTCCTGACTTTC. It is translated as CASCPLSGANVLTF.

Concerning this clonotype: It may be a read error: a sequence one base away is much more abundant. The chain recombines TRBV20-1 with TRBJ1-1; perhaps TRBD1 as D (6 bases). Germline V gene sequence: CDR1 DFQATT, CDR2 SNEGSKA (reference sequence). The germline V and J ends were trimmed by 6 bases and 1 base, with 18 bases remaining between them. CDR3 length: 15 amino acids. CDR3 protein: CSATGQRATNTEAFF. Here the CDR3 DNA reads TGCAGTGCCACTGGACAGAGGGCAACGAACACTGAAGCTTTCTTT.

Many counts were recorded for this clonotype. The chain uses TRBV2 and TRBJ1-2, with unresolved D. This CDR3 comprises 14 residues. V shed 9 bases and J shed 3 bases, with 17 bases lying between them. Germline V gene data show CDR1 as SNHLY and CDR2 as FYNNEI. CDR3 region: CASGEFHSDYGYTF. For the CDR3, the DNA is TGTGCCAGTGGGGAATTCCACTCGGACTATGGCTACACCTTC. The full variable domain, rest sourced from reference TRBV2 and TRBJ1-2, is EPEVTQTPSHQVTQMGQEVILRCVPISNHLYFYWYRQILGQKVEFLVSFYNNEISEKSEIFDDQFSVERPDGSNFTLKIRSTKLEDSAMYFCASGEFHSDYGYTFGSGTRLTVV.

Ten or more counts support this clonotype. This chain connects TRBV27 to TRBJ1-5; D is ambiguous. The CDR3 covers 14 residues. Trimming stripped 5 bases from V and 6 bases from J, with 14 bases between. Germline loops: CDR1 MNHEY, CDR2 SMNVEV (reference sequence). The CDR3 protein is CASSPGRSGQPQHF. CDR3 sequence (DNA): TGTGCCAGCAGTCCCGGTCGTTCGGGTCAGCCCCAGCATTTT.